This TCR beta chain was found in a study of blood T cells in healthy people across ages. The table lists this clonotype with a few counts. Combining a sample-barcoded 5' primer with a J-beta primer mix, a second PCR ran for about 7 to 12 cycles. Each CDR3 protein is one row after TCRdb ran MiXCR on the 5' RACE reads. The sample carries 1.5 million to 2 million distinct CDR3 sequences, approximately 50% recorded once. With each sample, at least 5.5 micrograms of total RNA were extracted. The CDR3 is 16 amino acids. Between the trimmed V and J ends, which lost 7 bases and 0 bases, there was a span of 16 bases. CDR1 and CDR2 (germline): DFQATT, SNEGSKA (reference sequence).

This chain joins TRBV20-1 and TRBJ2-6; a possible D gene is TRBD2 (6 bases). Sequencing used blood. The receptor was derived from a woman aged 40 to 50 in good health. In nucleotides, the CDR3 is TGCAGTGGGTCCCCCGCGGGATTCTCTGGGGCCAACGTCCTGACTTTC. It translates to CSGSPAGFSGANVLTF.